This TCR beta chain was recovered during a study of vaccination and CD4 T cells after COVID-19. TCRdb re-called the PCR reads through MiXCR, storing one row per CDR3 protein. The repertoire has just under 30,000 distinct CDR3 sequences, around 49% of them found once; the top ten carry 5.5% to 7%. Specified time point: late sampling 161 to 241 days after vaccination in a few convalescent patients. In germline, CDR1 is MNHNS, CDR2 SASEGT. The V and J ends lost 6 bases and 3 bases, in that order; junction bases with no gene match: 10. There are 16 residues in the CDR3. The material sequenced was CD4+ T cells from blood, taken about 7 months after SARS-CoV-2 vaccination. The origin of this receptor is a human donor who had recovered from COVID-19. The V call is TRBV6-1, the J call TRBJ2-2; 7 positions match TRBD1. CDR3 region: CASSPGQAMHTGELFF. CDR3 DNA: TGTGCCAGCAGCCCCGGACAGGCTATGCACACCGGGGAGCTGTTTTTT.